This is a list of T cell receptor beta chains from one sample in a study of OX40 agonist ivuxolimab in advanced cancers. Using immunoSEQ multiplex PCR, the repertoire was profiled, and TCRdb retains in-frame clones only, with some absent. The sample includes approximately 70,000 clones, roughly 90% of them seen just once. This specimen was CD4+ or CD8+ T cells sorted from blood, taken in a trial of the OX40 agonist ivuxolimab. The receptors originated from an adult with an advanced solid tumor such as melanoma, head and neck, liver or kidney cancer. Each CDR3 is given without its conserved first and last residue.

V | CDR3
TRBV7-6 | ASSSRTVYSGNTIY
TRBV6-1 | ASSRKGGSYNEQF
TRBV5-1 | ASSLAFGGGSPLH
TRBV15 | ATSRESYRGFQPQH
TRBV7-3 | ASSARGGFPYNEQF
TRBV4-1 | ASSPSGGTDTQY
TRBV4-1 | ASSQGVRAGELF
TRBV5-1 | ASSLGGYSDTQY
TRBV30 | AWSVDRAGANVLT
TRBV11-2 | ASSRNARDIRADTQY
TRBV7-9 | ASSLAGGSGSNQPQH
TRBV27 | ASSLTGGTGELF
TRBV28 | ASSLQGPYGYT
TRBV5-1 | ASSPRGHDTGELF
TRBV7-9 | ASSLDYRVGGYT
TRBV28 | ASSLATVVGELF
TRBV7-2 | ASSLRSGNGAF
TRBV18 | ASSPGGPGQPQH
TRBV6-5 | ASRWRTEAF
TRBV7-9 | ASSSYPITYEQY
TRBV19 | ASSIEGRGNTGELF
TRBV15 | ATSTRHGSGELF
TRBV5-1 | ASSRGQANEKLF
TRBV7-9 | ASSLWPGAYEQY
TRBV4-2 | ASSGDGALYGYT
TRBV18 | ASSIQGPTNEKLF
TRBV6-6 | ASSPANEQF
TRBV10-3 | AIREAVGTEAF
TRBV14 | ASSQFQGQADTQY
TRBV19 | ASSQLAGDQGIQY
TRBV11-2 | ASSLRLEETQY
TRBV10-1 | ASKGSRGEQF
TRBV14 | ASSQVTGKAKLF
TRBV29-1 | SVVPGGGGNTIY
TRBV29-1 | SVSSRGGNYGYT
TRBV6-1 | ASMRGAKGGEQY
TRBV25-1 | ASSAPGTGAGELF
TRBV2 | ASSAGQGAQSEQF
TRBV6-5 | ASRDDGSLGEKLF
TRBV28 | ASSPKNREAF
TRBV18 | ASSPPQGNYGYT